This TCR beta chain is from a study of T cell responses to AZD1222 COVID-19 vaccine. Clones were sequenced by immunoSEQ multiplex PCR, and TCRdb holds only the in-frame ones, with some missing. The sample has some 110,000 clones, just over 85% seen once. This CDR3 comprises 12 residues. Germline V gives CDR1 KGHSH, CDR2 LQKENI. Trimming took off 0 bases at V and 6 bases at J, with 3 bases between the two ends. This clonotype was sampled from an adult in good health. The chain is built from TRBV18 and TRBJ2-1; D gene unclear. Sequences were derived from peripheral blood, sampled on day 0 of AZD1222 vaccination. CDR3 in amino acids: CASSPPLNEQFF. In DNA form, the CDR3 reads TGTGCCAGCTCACCACCTCTCAATGAGCAGTTCTTC.